This T cell receptor beta chain was documented in a study of tumor-infiltrating lymphocytes in primary liver carcinoma. From approximately 490 ng total RNA, TCR beta cDNA was generated with a primer in the constant region. Each TCR beta library was derived from three nested multiplex PCR rounds that employed slightly modified ARM-PCR. TRBV1-TRBV30 forward and Cbeta reverse primers drove the first two roughly 10-cycle rounds. One entry per CDR3 protein, called by TCRdb with MiXCR from the multiplex PCR reads. The sample includes 150,000 to 200,000 distinct CDR3 sequences, about 60% of them seen just once. The source of the blood RNA was unsorted whole blood, and germline DNA was extracted as well. The CDR3 has 14 residues. The J segment lost 2 bases and the V segment lost 11 bases, leaving 11 bases of the junction unmatched. The germline gives CDR1 ENHRY, CDR2 SYGVKD.

The source is a man in his forties or fifties with primary liver carcinoma and hepatitis B virus infection. The material sequenced was peripheral blood. The rearrangement uses TRBV10-3 and TRBJ2-7; 8 nucleotides line up with TRBD1. The CDR3 loop reads CASQPGQGPYEQYF. CDR3 in DNA: TGTGCCTCTCAACCCGGACAGGGTCCCTACGAGCAGTACTTC.